The 21 T cell receptor beta chains reported below all come from one sample, sequenced in a study of T-cell memory formation after mild COVID-19. TCRdb ran MiXCR on the 5' RACE reads and lists one entry per CDR3 protein. The sample carries approximately 400,000 distinct CDR3 sequences, approximately 24% recorded once. The sequenced sample was PBMCs or a T cell subset sorted from them (not recorded which). Receptor source: an adult woman who had mild COVID-19 (a few samples of this study predate the infection). Cell type and time point are not known.

This clonotype was picked up a small number of times. This rearrangement joins TRBV11-3 to TRBJ2-7; D gene ambiguous. The V end lost 5 bases, the J end lost 0 bases, and 11 bases lay between the germline ends. Germline CDR1 is SGHNT and CDR2 is YENEEA. There are 14 residues in the CDR3. The CDR3 region is CASSPSWSSYEQYF. The CDR3 DNA is TGTGCCAGCAGCCCGTCGTGGAGCTCCTACGAGCAGTACTTC.

This chain links TRBV11-2 with TRBJ2-1; TRBD2 agrees at 12 bases. Unmatched junction bases numbered 15, after V lost 1 base and J lost 5 bases. Germline V gene sequence: CDR1 SGHAT, CDR2 FQNNGV. CDR3 length: 20 amino acids. This CDR3 reads CASSLAGFPVRLAGDNEQFF. The CDR3 DNA reads as TGTGCCAGCAGCTTAGCCGGCTTTCCAGTTCGACTAGCGGGGGACAATGAGCAGTTCTTC.

The V call is TRBV20-1, the J call TRBJ2-2; D is ambiguous. The germline V gene encodes CDR1 DFQATT and CDR2 SNEGSKA (reference sequence). Trimming took off 6 bases at V and 1 base at J, with 6 bases between the two ends. CDR3 length equals 12 residues. CDR3: CSAYLNTGELFF. CDR3 in DNA: TGCAGTGCCTATCTGAACACCGGGGAGCTGTTTTTT.

This chain links TRBV12-3 or TRBV12-4 with TRBJ2-7; 7 bases agree with TRBD2. CDR3 size: 15 residues. J lost 1 base, V lost 5 bases, and 8 bases had no gene match. CDR3 nucleotides: TGTGCCAGCAGTATAGGGGCTAGCGGATCCTACGAGCAGTACTTC. This sequence encodes CASSIGASGSYEQYF.

This clonotype was seen many times. The chain recombines TRBV7-2 with TRBJ2-1; D gene unclear. V was pared by 2 bases and J by 6 bases, with 2 bases between. Germline CDR1 reads SGHTA; CDR2 reads FQGNSA. The CDR3 has 11 amino acids. Written as DNA, the CDR3 is TGTGCCAGCAGCTTACTCAATGAGCAGTTCTTC. It specifies CASSLLNEQFF.

This clonotype was counted once. V usage is TRBV5-6 and J usage is TRBJ2-2; 10 nucleotides agree with TRBD1. This CDR3 is built from 16 residues. From germline, CDR1 is SGHDT and CDR2 YYEEEE. The J segment lost 2 bases and the V segment lost 2 bases, leaving 3 bases of the junction unmatched. In nucleotides, the CDR3 is TGTGCCAGCAGCTTCCAGACAGGGGGCAACACCGGGGAGCTGTTTTTT. Protein product: CASSFQTGGNTGELFF.

This chain uses TRBV11-2 with TRBJ1-2; the D gene is possibly TRBD1 (6 bases). The CDR3 runs 16 residues. Germline V gives CDR1 SGHAT, CDR2 FQNNGV. The V and J ends lost 0 bases and 4 bases respectively, with 15 bases between them. CDR3: CASSLDRRTVPYGYTF. The DNA of the CDR3 is TGTGCCAGCAGCTTAGATCGAAGGACAGTCCCCTATGGCTACACCTTC.

The rearrangement uses TRBV24-1 and TRBJ2-3; D call uncertain. V shed 0 bases and J shed 0 bases, with 6 bases lying between them. The germline CDR1 and CDR2 sequences are KGHDR and SFDVKD. This CDR3 is 15 amino acids long. CDR3 in amino acids: CATSDLSASTDTQYF. Here the CDR3 DNA reads TGTGCCACCAGTGATTTGAGCGCGAGCACAGATACGCAGTATTTT.

This clonotype has a handful of counts. CDR3 protein: CASSSPNREAFF. For the CDR3, the DNA is TGCGCCAGCAGCTCACCGAACCGTGAAGCTTTCTTT. The V gene is TRBV5-1, the J gene TRBJ1-1; D is unresolved. The CDR3 sequence is 12 residues long. V dropped 3 bases and J dropped 7 bases, with 10 bases sitting between them. CDR1 SGHRS and CDR2 YFSETQ come from the germline V gene.

This clonotype turned up a few times. This chain links TRBV29-1 with TRBJ2-7; 8 bases fit TRBD1. Germline CDR1 SQVTM, CDR2 ANQGSEA. The CDR3 has 15 residues. The ends lost 3 bases at V and 5 bases at J; junction bases unmatched: 12. CDR3 sequence (DNA): TGCAGCGTTGAGGCCGCCGGGACAGGCTCTAACGAGCAGTACTTC. This codes for CSVEAAGTGSNEQYF.

V is TRBV4-3 and J is TRBJ2-3; perhaps TRBD1 as D (5 bases). CDR1 LGHNA and CDR2 YSLEER come from the germline V gene. The CDR3 sequence is 15 residues long. V gave up 4 bases and J gave up 3 bases, with 14 bases separating them. The CDR3 loop reads CASSLSWAGTDTQYF. Written as DNA, the CDR3 is TGCGCCAGCAGCCTCTCATGGGCAGGGACAGATACGCAGTATTTT.

This clonotype has a handful of counts. The chain uses TRBV12-3 or TRBV12-4 and TRBJ2-7; 9 positions match TRBD1. The V gene end was trimmed by 5 bases and the J gene end by 4 bases; junction bases not matched to a gene: 6. CDR3 length: 14 residues. In DNA form, the CDR3 reads TGTGCCAGCAGTACCACAGGGGGCCGGTACGAGCAGTACTTC. This translates into CASSTTGGRYEQYF.

The rearrangement joins TRBV6-5 to TRBJ2-5; D perhaps matches TRBD2 (6 bases). The CDR3 is 14 amino acids. CDR1 MNHEY and CDR2 SVGAGI come from the germline V gene. V was clipped by 5 bases and J by 4 bases, with 14 bases between them. CDR3 sequence reads: CASSTTGAPETQYF. The CDR3 DNA sequence: TGTGCCAGCAGTACAACGGGAGCCCCAGAGACCCAGTACTTC.

This clonotype was seen a handful of times. V usage is TRBV5-6 and J usage is TRBJ2-7; no clear D. The CDR3 length is 13 residues. Trimming pared 1 base from V and 6 bases from J, leaving 11 bases between. Germline V gene sequence: CDR1 SGHDT, CDR2 YYEEEE. CDR3 bases: TGTGCCAGCAGCTTGCAGAGTCTGGTCGAGCAGTACTTC. It yields the protein CASSLQSLVEQYF.

Only a few counts were recorded for this clonotype. V usage is TRBV5-1 and J usage is TRBJ1-1, with 9 bases lining up with TRBD1. The J segment lost 4 bases and the V segment lost 4 bases, leaving 11 bases of the junction unmatched. CDR3 size: 16 residues. Germline V lookup: CDR1 SGHRS, CDR2 YFSETQ. In nucleotides, the CDR3 is TGCGCCAGCAGCATCCCGACAGGGGGATCGAGCACTGAAGCTTTCTTT. Protein product: CASSIPTGGSSTEAFF.

The gene calls are TRBV20-1 and TRBJ1-2; D may be TRBD1 (6 bases). Germline V gene lookup returns CDR1 DFQATT and CDR2 SNEGSKA (reference sequence). Trimming shortened V by 3 bases and J by 5 bases, and 19 bases separated the two germline ends. This CDR3 region has 15 residues. CDR3 region: CSASPLRDTGYGYTF. The CDR3 DNA follows: TGCAGTGCTAGCCCTCTCCGGGACACTGGATATGGCTACACCTTC.

This clonotype has a handful of counts. The J gene is TRBJ1-2, the V gene TRBV12-3 or TRBV12-4, with 8 nucleotides matching TRBD1. V lost 7 bases to trimming and J lost 3 bases; unmatched junction nucleotides: 13. The CDR3 loop spans 16 amino acids. CDR3 sequence (DNA): TGTGCCAGCACCTATGTAGCAGGGGGCGCGGACTATGGCTACACCTTC. Protein: CASTYVAGGADYGYTF.

This clonotype was seen a handful of times. The V gene is TRBV12-3 or TRBV12-4, the J gene TRBJ2-3, with 10 bases fitting TRBD2. This CDR3 region has 17 residues. Germline trimming cut 4 bases from V and 3 bases from J; bases unmatched to any gene: 10. CDR3 bases: TGTGCCAGCAGTTGGTGGAGCGGGGGGGCCGGGACAGATACGCAGTATTTT. The encoded protein is CASSWWSGGAGTDTQYF.

The chain combines TRBV20-1 with TRBJ2-5; D possibly matches TRBD1 or TRBD2 (5 bases each). Between the trimmed V and J ends, which lost 1 base and 3 bases, there was a span of 15 bases. CDR3 size: 15 residues. CDR1 and CDR2 (germline): DFQATT, SNEGSKA (reference sequence). The CDR3, as DNA: TGCAGTGCTAGAGCTACGGGACGGGGAAAAGAGACCCAGTACTTC. It codes for CSARATGRGKETQYF.

This clonotype was detected only a few times. V and J are TRBV19 and TRBJ2-5; 15 nucleotides align to TRBD2. Trimming cost V 5 bases and J 4 bases; bases outside gene matches: 5. Germline V lookup: CDR1 LNHDA, CDR2 SQIVND (reference sequence). CDR3 length: 16 amino acids. CDR3 loop: CASSPGTSGRRETQYF. The CDR3 DNA sequence: TGTGCCAGTAGTCCAGGGACTAGCGGGAGGCGAGAGACCCAGTACTTC.

Of note for this clonotype: The junction departs from germline at one end; a sequencing error may be responsible. The chain combines TRBV2 with TRBJ2-7, with TRBD2 identical over 8 bases. CDR1 SNHLY and CDR2 FYNNEI come from the germline V gene. The CDR3 runs to 16 residues. CDR3 region: CASSPPGGRLSNEQYF. CDR3 nucleotides: TGTGCCAGCAGTCCCCCAGGCGGGAGGCTCTCCAACGAGCAGTACTTC.